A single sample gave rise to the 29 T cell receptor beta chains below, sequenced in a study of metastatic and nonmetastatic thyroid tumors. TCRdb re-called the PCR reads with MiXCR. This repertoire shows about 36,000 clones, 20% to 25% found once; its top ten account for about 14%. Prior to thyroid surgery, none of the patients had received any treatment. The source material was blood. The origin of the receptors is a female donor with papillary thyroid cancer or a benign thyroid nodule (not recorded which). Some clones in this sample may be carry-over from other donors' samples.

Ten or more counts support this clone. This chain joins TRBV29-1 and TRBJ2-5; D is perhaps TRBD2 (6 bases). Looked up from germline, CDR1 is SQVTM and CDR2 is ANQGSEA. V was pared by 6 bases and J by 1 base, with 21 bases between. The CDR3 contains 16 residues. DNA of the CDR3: TGCAGCGTCGCGGGACGTAATATGGACCCCCAAGAGACCCAGTACTTC. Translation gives CSVAGRNMDPQETQYF.

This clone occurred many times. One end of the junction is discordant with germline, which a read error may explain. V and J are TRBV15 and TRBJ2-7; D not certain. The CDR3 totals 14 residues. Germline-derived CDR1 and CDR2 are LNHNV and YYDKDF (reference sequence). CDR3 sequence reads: CATCRDLAAYEQYF. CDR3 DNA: TGTGCCACCTGCAGAGATCTGGCAGCTTACGAGCAGTACTTC.

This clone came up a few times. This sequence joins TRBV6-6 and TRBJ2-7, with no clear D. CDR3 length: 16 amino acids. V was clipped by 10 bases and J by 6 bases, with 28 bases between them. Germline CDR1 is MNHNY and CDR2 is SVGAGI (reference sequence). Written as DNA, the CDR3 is TGTGCCATCGGTTACTCGATCAATACCTACATCTCCGAGCAGTACTTC. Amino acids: CAIGYSINTYISEQYF.

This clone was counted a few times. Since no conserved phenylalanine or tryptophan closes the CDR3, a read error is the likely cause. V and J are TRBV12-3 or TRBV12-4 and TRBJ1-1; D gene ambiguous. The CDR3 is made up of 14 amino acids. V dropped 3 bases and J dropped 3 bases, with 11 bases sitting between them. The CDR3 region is CASSFFGRDTEAFS. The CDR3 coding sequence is TGTGCCAGCAGTTTCTTCGGTCGGGACACTGAAGCTTTCTCT.

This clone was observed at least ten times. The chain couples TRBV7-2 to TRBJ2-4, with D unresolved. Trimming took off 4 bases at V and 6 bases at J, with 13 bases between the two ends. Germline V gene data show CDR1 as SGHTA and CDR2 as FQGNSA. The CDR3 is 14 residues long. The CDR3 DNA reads TGTGCCAGCAGCTCCGGCCAAGGCCCAAACATTCAGTACTTC. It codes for CASSSGQGPNIQYF.

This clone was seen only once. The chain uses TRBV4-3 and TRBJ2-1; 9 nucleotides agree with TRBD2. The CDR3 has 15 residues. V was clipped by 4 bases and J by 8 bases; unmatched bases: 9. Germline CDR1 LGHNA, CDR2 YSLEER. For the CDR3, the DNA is TGCGCCAGCAGCCGGGTCGCGGGAGGGGGCCATGAGCAGTTCTTC. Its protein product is CASSRVAGGGHEQFF.

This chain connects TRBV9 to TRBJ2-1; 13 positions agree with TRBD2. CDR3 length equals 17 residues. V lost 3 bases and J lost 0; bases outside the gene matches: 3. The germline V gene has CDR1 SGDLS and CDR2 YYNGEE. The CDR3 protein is CASSATSGRVSYNEQFF. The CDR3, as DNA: TGTGCCAGCAGCGCAACTAGCGGGAGGGTCTCCTACAATGAGCAGTTCTTC.

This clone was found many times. The CDR3 loop is CASSLSETQYF. CDR3 bases: TGTGCCAGCAGCTTATCGGAGACCCAGTACTTC. This chain links TRBV11-2 with TRBJ2-5; D gene uncertain. The CDR3 loop spans 11 amino acids. Germline CDR1 and CDR2: SGHAT and FQNNGV. V was shortened by 2 bases and J by 5 bases, with 3 bases between the two germline ends. Using reference TRBV11-2 and TRBJ2-5 for the parts outside the CDR3, the full variable domain is EAGVAQSPRYKIIEKRQSVAFWCNPISGHATLYWYQQILGQGPKLLIQFQNNGVVDDSQLPKDRFSAERLKGVDSTLKIQPAKLEDSAVYLCASSLSETQYFGPGTRLLVL.

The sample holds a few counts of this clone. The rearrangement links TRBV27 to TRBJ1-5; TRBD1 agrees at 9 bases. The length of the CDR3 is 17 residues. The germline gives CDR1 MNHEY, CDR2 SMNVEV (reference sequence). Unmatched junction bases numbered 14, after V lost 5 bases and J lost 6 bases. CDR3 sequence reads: CASSTAGTGKRSQPQHF. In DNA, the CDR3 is TGTGCCAGCAGTACCGCCGGGACAGGGAAGAGGAGTCAGCCCCAGCATTTT.

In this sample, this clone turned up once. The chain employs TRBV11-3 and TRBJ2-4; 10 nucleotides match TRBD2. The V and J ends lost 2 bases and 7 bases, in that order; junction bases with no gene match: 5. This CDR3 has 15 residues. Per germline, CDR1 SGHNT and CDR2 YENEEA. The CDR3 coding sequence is TGTGCCAGCAGCTTATCCATTAGCGGGAGGAACATTCAGTACTTC. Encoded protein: CASSLSISGRNIQYF.

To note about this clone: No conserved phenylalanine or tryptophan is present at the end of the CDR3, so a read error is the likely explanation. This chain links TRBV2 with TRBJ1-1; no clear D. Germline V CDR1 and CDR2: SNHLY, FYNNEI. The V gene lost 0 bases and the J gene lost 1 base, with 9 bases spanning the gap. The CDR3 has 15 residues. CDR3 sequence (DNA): TGTGCCAGCAGTGAAGCGCTTCCAGGGAACACTGAAGCTTTCCTT. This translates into CASSEALPGNTEAFL.

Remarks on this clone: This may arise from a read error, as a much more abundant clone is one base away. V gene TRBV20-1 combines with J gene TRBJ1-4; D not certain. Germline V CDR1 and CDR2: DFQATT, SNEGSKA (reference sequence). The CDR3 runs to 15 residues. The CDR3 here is CSVRDHLGSNEELFF. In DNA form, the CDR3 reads TGCAGTGTTAGAGATCACCTGGGGTCAAATGAGGAACTGTTTTTT.

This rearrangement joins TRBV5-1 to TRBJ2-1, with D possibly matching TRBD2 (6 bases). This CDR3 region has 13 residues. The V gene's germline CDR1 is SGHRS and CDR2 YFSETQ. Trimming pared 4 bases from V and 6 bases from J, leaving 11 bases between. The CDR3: CASSLGTSNEQFF. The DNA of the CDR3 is TGCGCCAGCAGCCTTGGGACTTCCAATGAGCAGTTCTTC.

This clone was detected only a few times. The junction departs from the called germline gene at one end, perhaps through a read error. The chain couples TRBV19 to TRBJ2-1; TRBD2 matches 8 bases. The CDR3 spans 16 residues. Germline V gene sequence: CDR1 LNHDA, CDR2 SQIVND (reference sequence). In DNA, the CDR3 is TGTGACAGTAGTGCCCCAGCGGGAGCGATTACAGATAAGCAGTTCTTC. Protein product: CDSSAPAGAITDKQFF.

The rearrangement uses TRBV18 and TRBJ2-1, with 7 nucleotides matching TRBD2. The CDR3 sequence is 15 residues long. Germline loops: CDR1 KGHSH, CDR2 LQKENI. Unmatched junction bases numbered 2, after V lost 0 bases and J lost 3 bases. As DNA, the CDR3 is TGTGCCAGCTCACCACCAAGCGGGAACTACAATGAGCAGTTCTTC. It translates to CASSPPSGNYNEQFF.

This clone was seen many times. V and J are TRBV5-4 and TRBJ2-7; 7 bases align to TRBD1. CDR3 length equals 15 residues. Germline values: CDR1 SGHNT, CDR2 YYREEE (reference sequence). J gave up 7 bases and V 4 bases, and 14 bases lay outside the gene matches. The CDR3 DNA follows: TGTGCCAGCAGCCTTCCGACAGGGCCGTTTAAGGAGCAGTACTTC. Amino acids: CASSLPTGPFKEQYF.

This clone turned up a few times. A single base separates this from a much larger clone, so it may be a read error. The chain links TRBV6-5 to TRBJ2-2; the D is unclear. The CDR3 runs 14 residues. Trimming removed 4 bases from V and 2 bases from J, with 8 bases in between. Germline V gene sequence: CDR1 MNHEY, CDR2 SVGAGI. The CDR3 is CASSLVLNTGELFF. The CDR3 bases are TGTGCCAGCAGTTTGGTCCTCAACACCGGGGAGCTGTTTTTT.

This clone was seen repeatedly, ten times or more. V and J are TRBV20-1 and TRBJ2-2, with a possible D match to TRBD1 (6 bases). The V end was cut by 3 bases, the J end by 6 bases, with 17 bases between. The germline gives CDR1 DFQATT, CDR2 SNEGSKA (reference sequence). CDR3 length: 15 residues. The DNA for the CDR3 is TGCAGTGCTAGCGTGGCAGGGGATATGCCCGGGGAGCTGTTTTTT. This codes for CSASVAGDMPGELFF.

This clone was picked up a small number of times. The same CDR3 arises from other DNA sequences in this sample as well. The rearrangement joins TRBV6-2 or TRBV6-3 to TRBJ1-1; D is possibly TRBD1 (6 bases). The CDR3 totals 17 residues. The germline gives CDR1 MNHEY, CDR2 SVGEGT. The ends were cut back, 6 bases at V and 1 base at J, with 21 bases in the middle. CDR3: CASSQSLYRAPNTEAFF. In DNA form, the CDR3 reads TGTGCCAGCAGCCAATCGCTGTACAGGGCTCCGAACACTGAAGCTTTCTTT.

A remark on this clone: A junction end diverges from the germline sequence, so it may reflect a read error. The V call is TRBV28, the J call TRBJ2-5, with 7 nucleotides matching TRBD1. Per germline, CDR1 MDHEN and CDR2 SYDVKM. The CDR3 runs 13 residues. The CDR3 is CTSSLGQKETQYF. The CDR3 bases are TGTACCAGCAGTCTGGGACAGAAAGAGACCCAGTACTTC.

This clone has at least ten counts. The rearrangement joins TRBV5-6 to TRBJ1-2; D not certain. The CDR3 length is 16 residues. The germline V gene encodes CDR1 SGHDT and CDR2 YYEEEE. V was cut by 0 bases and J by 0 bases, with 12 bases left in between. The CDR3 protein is CASSLGGSFANYGYTF. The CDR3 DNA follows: TGTGCCAGCAGCTTGGGGGGATCATTTGCTAACTATGGCTACACCTTC.

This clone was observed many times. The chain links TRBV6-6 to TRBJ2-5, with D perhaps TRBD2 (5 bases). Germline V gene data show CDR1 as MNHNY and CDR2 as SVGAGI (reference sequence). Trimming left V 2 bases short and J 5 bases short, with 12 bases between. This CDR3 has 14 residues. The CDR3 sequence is CASSYGGFGETQYF. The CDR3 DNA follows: TGTGCCAGCAGTTACGGAGGTTTCGGGGAGACCCAGTACTTC.

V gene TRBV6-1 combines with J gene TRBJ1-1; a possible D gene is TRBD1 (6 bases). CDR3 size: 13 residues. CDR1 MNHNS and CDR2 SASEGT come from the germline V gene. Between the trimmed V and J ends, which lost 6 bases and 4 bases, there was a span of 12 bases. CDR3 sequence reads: CASSLGGPTEAFF. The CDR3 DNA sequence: TGTGCCAGCAGCCTAGGGGGTCCCACTGAAGCTTTCTTT.

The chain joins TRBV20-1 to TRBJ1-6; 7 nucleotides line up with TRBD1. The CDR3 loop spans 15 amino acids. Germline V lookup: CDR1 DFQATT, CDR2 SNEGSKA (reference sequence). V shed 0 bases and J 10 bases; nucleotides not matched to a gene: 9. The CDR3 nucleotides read TGCAGTGCTAGAGATCTTGGGACAGTCTTCTCACCCCTCCACTTT. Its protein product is CSARDLGTVFSPLHF.

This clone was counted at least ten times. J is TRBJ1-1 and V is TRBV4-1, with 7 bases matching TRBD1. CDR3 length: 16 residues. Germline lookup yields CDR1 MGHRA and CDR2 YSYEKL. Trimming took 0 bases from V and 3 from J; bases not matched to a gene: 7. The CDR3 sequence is CASSQEGDRDYTEAFF. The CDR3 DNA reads TGCGCCAGCAGCCAAGAAGGCGACAGGGATTACACTGAAGCTTTCTTT.

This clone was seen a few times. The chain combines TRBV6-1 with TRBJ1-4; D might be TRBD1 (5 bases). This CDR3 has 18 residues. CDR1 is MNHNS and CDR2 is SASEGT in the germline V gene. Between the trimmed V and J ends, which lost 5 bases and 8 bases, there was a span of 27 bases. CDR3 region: CASSLHPAGSGSHEKLFF. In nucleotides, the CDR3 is TGTGCCAGCAGTCTTCACCCGGCAGGGTCGGGTAGCCACGAAAAACTGTTTTTT.

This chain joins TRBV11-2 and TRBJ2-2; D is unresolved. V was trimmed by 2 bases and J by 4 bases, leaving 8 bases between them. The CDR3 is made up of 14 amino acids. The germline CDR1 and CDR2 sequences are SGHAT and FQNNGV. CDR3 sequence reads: CASSLYRFTGELFF. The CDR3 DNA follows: TGTGCCAGCAGCTTATATCGGTTCACCGGGGAGCTGTTTTTT. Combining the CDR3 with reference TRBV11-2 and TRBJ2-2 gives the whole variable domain EAGVAQSPRYKIIEKRQSVAFWCNPISGHATLYWYQQILGQGPKLLIQFQNNGVVDDSQLPKDRFSAERLKGVDSTLKIQPAKLEDSAVYLCASSLYRFTGELFFGEGSRLTVL.

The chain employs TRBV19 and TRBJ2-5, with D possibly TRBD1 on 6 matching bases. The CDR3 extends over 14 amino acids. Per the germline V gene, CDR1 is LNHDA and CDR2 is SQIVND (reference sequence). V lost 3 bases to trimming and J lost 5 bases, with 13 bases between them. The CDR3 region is CASSIGGSGETQYF. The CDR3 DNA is TGTGCCAGTAGTATTGGGGGCTCGGGGGAGACCCAGTACTTC.

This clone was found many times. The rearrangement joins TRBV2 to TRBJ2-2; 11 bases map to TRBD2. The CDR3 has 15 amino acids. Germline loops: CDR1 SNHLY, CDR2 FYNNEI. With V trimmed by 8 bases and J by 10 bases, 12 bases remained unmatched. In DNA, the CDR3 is TGTGCCAGCCGGGCGACTAGCGGGATCTCCGAGGAGCTGTTTTTT. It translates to CASRATSGISEELFF. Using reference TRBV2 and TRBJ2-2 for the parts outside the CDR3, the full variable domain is EPEVTQTPSHQVTQMGQEVILRCVPISNHLYFYWYRQILGQKVEFLVSFYNNEISEKSEIFDDQFSVERPDGSNFTLKIRSTKLEDSAMYFCASRATSGISEELFFGEGSRLTVL.